Listed below are T cell receptor beta chains from one sample, sequenced in a study of T cells in Graves' hyperthyroidism and ophthalmopathy. TCRdb reprocessed the multiplex PCR reads via MiXCR and lists one record per CDR3 protein. This table holds 690,000 or so distinct CDR3 sequences, about 19% found once. Sequencing was carried out using blood. Every receptor here comes from a woman between 45 and 60 years old with Graves' hyperthyroidism that later progressed to Graves' ophthalmopathy. CDR3s include the opening cysteine and the closing phenylalanine or tryptophan. A D gene is named only where the DNA matches it firmly. Part of the rows lack a size; the others show once, few, many or a class for expanded clones.

>NA|15|TRBJ2-4|TRBV15|NA
CATSRVTKAKNIQYF
TGTGCCACCAGCAGAGTAACGAAAGCCAAAAACATTCAGTACTTC
>NA|16|TRBJ2-1|TRBV7-9|few
CASTQGGGDSYNEQFF
TGTGCCAGCACCCAGGGAGGGGGCGACTCCTACAATGAGCAGTTCTTC
>NA|13|TRBJ2-7|TRBV6-1|NA
CASSVENSYEQYF
TGTGCCAGCAGTGTAGAGAACTCCTACGAGCAGTACTTC
>TRBD1|15|TRBJ2-7|TRBV20-1|NA
CSARSRTGDPYEQYF
TGCAGTGCTAGATCACGGACAGGGGACCCCTACGAGCAGTACTTC
>NA|12|TRBJ2-7|TRBV30|many
CAWSAARYEQYF
TGTGCCTGGAGTGCCGCAAGATACGAGCAGTACTTC
>NA|15|TRBJ2-3|TRBV5-5|many
CASSWRGSFTDTQYF
TGTGCCAGCAGCTGGCGGGGCAGCTTTACAGATACGCAGTATTTT
>TRBD1|16|TRBJ2-7|TRBV3-1|many
CASSQRGEGANYEQYF
TGTGCCAGCAGCCAGCGAGGCGAGGGGGCAAACTACGAGCAGTACTTC
>NA|12|TRBJ2-1|TRBV7-9|few
CASSLAGDIQFF
TGTGCCAGCAGCTTAGCGGGGGATATACAGTTCTTC
>NA|11|TRBJ2-2|TRBV29-1|NA
CSATFTGELFF
TGCAGCGCTACTTTCACCGGGGAGCTGTTTTTT
>TRBD2|18|TRBJ2-3|TRBV10-1|NA
CASSDVSSGGSSTDTQYF
TGCGCCAGCAGTGATGTGTCTAGCGGGGGATCTAGCACAGATACGCAGTATTTT
>TRBD1|17|TRBJ2-3|TRBV24-1|NA
CAASDGRQGRYTDTQYF
TGTGCCGCCAGTGACGGTCGACAGGGGAGATACACAGATACGCAGTATTTT
>TRBD1|15|TRBJ1-2|TRBV27|few
CASTQLSDRANGYTF
TGTGCCAGCACCCAACTGTCGGACAGGGCGAATGGCTACACCTTC
>NA|13|TRBJ2-2|TRBV5-5|few
CASSRTDSGELFF
TGTGCCAGCAGTCGGACAGATTCCGGGGAGCTGTTTTTT
>NA|11|TRBJ2-5|TRBV2|many
CASSDVETQYF
TGTGCCAGCAGTGACGTCGAGACCCAGTACTTC
>NA|13|TRBJ1-2|TRBV7-9|many
CASSDVGYYGYTF
TGTGCCAGCAGCGACGTGGGGTACTATGGCTACACCTTC
>TRBD1|16|TRBJ1-2|TRBV5-1|few
CASSLGWTGGMDGYTF
TGCGCCAGCAGCTTGGGATGGACAGGGGGGATGGATGGCTACACCTTC
>NA|14|TRBJ1-1|TRBV11-2|many
CASLTTGIDTEAFF
TGTGCCAGCTTAACTACAGGGATTGACACTGAAGCTTTCTTT
>TRBD1|13|TRBJ1-5|TRBV10-3|few
CATMGQGGRPQHF
TGTGCCACGATGGGACAGGGAGGTCGGCCCCAGCATTTT
>TRBD1|11|TRBJ2-3|TRBV20-1|NA
CSAMTGTLQYF
TGCAGTGCCATGACAGGGACCTTGCAGTATTTT
>NA|15|TRBJ1-2|TRBV7-3|many
CASSPSAGANYGYTF
TGTGCCAGCAGCCCCTCGGCGGGGGCGAACTATGGCTACACCTTC
>TRBD1|15|TRBJ2-1|TRBV6-2/TRBV6-3|once
CASRSGTGDSYEQFF
TGTGCCAGCAGATCCGGGACAGGGGACTCGTATGAGCAGTTCTTC
>TRBD1|16|TRBJ1-5|TRBV12-3/TRBV12-4|few
CASSLGDRGPIQPQHF
TGTGCCAGCAGTTTGGGCGACAGGGGGCCAATTCAGCCCCAGCATTTT
>TRBD1|18|TRBJ2-7|TRBV11-2|many
CASSFRQGARPTPYEQYF
TGTGCCAGCAGCTTCAGACAGGGGGCTCGCCCCACACCCTACGAGCAGTACTTC
>TRBD1|13|TRBJ1-1|TRBV20-1|many
CSARDLRGTEAFF
TGCAGTGCTAGAGATCTCAGGGGGACTGAAGCTTTCTTT
>TRBD2|17|TRBJ2-1|TRBV12-3/TRBV12-4|many
CASSFTLAGGPNNEQFF
TGTGCCAGCAGTTTTACTCTAGCGGGGGGGCCCAACAATGAGCAGTTCTTC
>TRBD2|18|TRBJ2-1|TRBV9|NA
CASSVDNGGLSSYNEQFF
TGTGCCAGCAGCGTAGACAACGGGGGGTTGAGCTCCTACAATGAGCAGTTCTTC
>TRBD1|18|TRBJ2-7|TRBV7-6|many
CASSSRPNMGQGSYEQYF
TGTGCCAGCAGCTCCCGTCCAAATATGGGACAGGGCTCCTACGAGCAGTACTTC
>TRBD2|17|TRBJ2-5|TRBV7-2|many
CASSRSGGPIYQETQYF
TGTGCCAGCAGCCGCAGCGGGGGACCCATTTACCAAGAGACCCAGTACTTC
>NA|15|TRBJ1-3|TRBV2|few
CASSDQGLAGNTIYF
TGTGCCAGCAGTGATCAGGGATTAGCTGGAAACACCATATATTTT
>NA|14|TRBJ1-2|TRBV5-6|NA
CASSLGEGPYGYTF
TGTGCCAGCAGCTTGGGGGAGGGGCCCTATGGCTACACCTTC
>NA|16|TRBJ1-4|TRBV5-1|NA
CASSLFRGDRNEKLFF
TGCGCCAGCAGCTTGTTTCGAGGTGACAGAAATGAAAAACTGTTTTTT
>NA|15|TRBJ1-1|TRBV19|NA
CASSVIDTLNTEAFF
TGTGCCAGTAGTGTAATAGATACCTTGAACACTGAAGCTTTCTTT
>NA|14|TRBJ1-5|TRBV18|NA
CASTIRDTDQPQHF
TGTGCCAGCACGATCCGGGACACTGATCAGCCCCAGCATTTT
>NA|15|TRBJ1-2|TRBV19|few
CASIATGRSNYGYTF
TGTGCCAGTATAGCCACTGGACGGTCGAACTATGGCTACACCTTC
>NA|13|TRBJ2-1|TRBV20-1|many
CSASSRFYNEQFF
TGCAGTGCTAGTAGCCGGTTCTACAATGAGCAGTTCTTC
>NA|15|TRBJ1-2|TRBV7-8|NA
CASSLASVQAGGYTF
TGTGCCAGCAGCTTAGCTTCTGTGCAGGCCGGTGGCTACACCTTC
>TRBD1|13|TRBJ2-4|TRBV20-1|few
CSARDLTGNIQYF
TGCAGTGCTAGAGATCTGACAGGGAACATTCAGTACTTC
>TRBD1|14|TRBJ1-3|TRBV3-1|many
CASSPGTAGNTIYF
TGTGCCAGCAGCCCCGGGACAGCTGGAAACACCATATATTTT
>NA|14|TRBJ2-1|TRBV11-2|many
CASSARDGYNEQFF
TGTGCCAGCAGCGCCCGGGACGGATACAATGAGCAGTTCTTC
>TRBD2|15|TRBJ2-3|TRBV4-1|few
CASSPAGLAGNTQYF
TGCGCCAGCAGCCCTGCGGGACTAGCGGGGAATACGCAGTATTTT
>TRBD1|15|TRBJ1-2|TRBV5-1|NA
CASSPRPGQGNGYTF
TGCGCCAGCAGCCCCAGGCCGGGACAGGGAAACGGCTACACCTTC
>NA|16|TRBJ2-4|TRBV12-3/TRBV12-4|many
CASSSGNRVAKNIQYF
TGTGCCAGCAGTTCAGGCAACAGGGTGGCCAAAAACATTCAGTACTTC
>NA|14|TRBJ1-1|TRBV12-3/TRBV12-4|NA
CASSFGGGYTEAFF
TGTGCCAGCAGTTTTGGGGGGGGGTACACTGAAGCTTTCTTT
>NA|15|TRBJ2-3|TRBV5-1|few
CASSLSGLSTDTQYF
TGCGCCAGCAGCTTGTCGGGACTGAGCACAGATACGCAGTATTTT
>NA|17|TRBJ1-5|TRBV2|NA
CASSEEEPWQGNQPQHF
TGTGCCAGCAGTGAAGAGGAGCCGTGGCAGGGCAATCAGCCCCAGCATTTT
>NA|12|TRBJ1-2|TRBV29-1|NA
CSVGGDNYGYTF
TGCAGCGTTGGTGGTGACAACTATGGCTACACCTTC
>TRBD1|16|TRBJ1-1|TRBV11-2|many
CASSPAKGQPNTEAFF
TGTGCCAGCAGCCCAGCAAAGGGACAGCCGAACACTGAAGCTTTCTTT
>NA|15|TRBJ1-6|TRBV12-3/TRBV12-4|many
CASSLVGGYNSPLHF
TGTGCCAGCAGTTTAGTCGGCGGTTATAATTCACCCCTCCACTTT
>NA|16|TRBJ2-7|TRBV20-1|many
CSARDSMGPRLYEQYF
TGCAGTGCTAGAGATTCAATGGGGCCGCGCCTCTACGAGCAGTACTTC
>NA|14|TRBJ2-5|TRBV2|NA
CASSELGNVETQYF
TGTGCCAGCAGTGAACTGGGGAACGTAGAGACCCAGTACTTC
>TRBD2|15|TRBJ2-1|TRBV5-1|NA
CASSLLAGGDNEQFF
TGCGCCAGCAGCTTACTAGCGGGGGGGGACAATGAGCAGTTCTTC
>NA|17|TRBJ1-3|TRBV27|NA
CASSSRGGDRRGNTIYF
TGTGCCAGCAGTTCGAGAGGAGGCGACAGGAGGGGAAACACCATATATTTT
>NA|16|TRBJ2-5|TRBV11-2|few
CASSLDIVGSQETQYF
TGTGCCAGCAGCTTAGATATTGTTGGCTCCCAAGAGACCCAGTACTTC